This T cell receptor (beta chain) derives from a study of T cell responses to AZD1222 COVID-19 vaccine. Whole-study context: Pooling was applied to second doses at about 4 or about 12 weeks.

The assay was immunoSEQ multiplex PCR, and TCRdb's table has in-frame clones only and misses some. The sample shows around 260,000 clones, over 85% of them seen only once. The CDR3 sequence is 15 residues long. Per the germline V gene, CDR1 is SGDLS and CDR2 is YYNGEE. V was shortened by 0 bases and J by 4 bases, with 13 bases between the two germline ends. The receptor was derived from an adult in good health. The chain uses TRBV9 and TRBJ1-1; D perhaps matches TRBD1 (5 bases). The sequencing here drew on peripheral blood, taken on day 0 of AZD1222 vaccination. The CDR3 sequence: CASSVAGRASTEAFF. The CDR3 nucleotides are TGTGCCAGCAGCGTAGCCGGCAGGGCGAGCACTGAAGCTTTCTTT.